Described below is a single T cell receptor beta chain sequence and its context. Its antigen is currently unknown. From germline, CDR1 is DFQATT and CDR2 SNEGSKA (reference sequence). V was pared by 0 bases and J by 5 bases, with 6 bases of the junction left unmatched. This CDR3 is built from 15 residues. MiXCR was run by TCRdb on the RT-PCR reads, yielding one entry per CDR3 protein. The sample has about 830,000 distinct CDR3 sequences; about a fifth are singletons. This entry belongs to a study of response to subunit inactivated influenza vaccine. Regarding the study as a whole: The authors put forward the suggestion that each seasonal influenza vaccination may bring in only a limited number of new T cells.

This clonotype was obtained from a man aged 45-65 years who received an inactivated influenza vaccine. The V and J genes are TRBV20-1 and TRBJ2-5; 10 bases agree with TRBD2. Sequenced here: PBMCs from blood, sampled roughly 5 days after vaccination. CDR3 nucleotides: TGCAGTGCTAGAGATCGCCTAGCGGGGGCGGAGACCCAGTACTTC. Translated, it gives CSARDRLAGAETQYF.